Shown below are 32 T cell receptor beta chains from a single sample sequenced in a study of neoadjuvant nivolumab and ipilimumab in lung cancer. The assay was immunoSEQ multiplex PCR, and TCRdb's table has in-frame clones only and misses some. Of some 18,000 clones in the sample, 76% were seen once. This sample comprised tumor tissue, obtained after neoadjuvant nivolumab, alone or with ipilimumab, at or shortly before surgery. The receptors originated from an adult with non-small cell lung cancer.

The V and J genes are TRBV7-9 and TRBJ2-7, with D unresolved. The V end was cut by 1 base, the J end by 4 bases, with 11 bases between. CDR3 length: 14 amino acids. CDR1 and CDR2 (germline): SEHNR, FQNEAQ (reference sequence). The CDR3: CASSLGRDGYEQYF. The CDR3 DNA reads as TGTGCCAGCAGCTTAGGTCGTGACGGTTACGAGCAGTACTTC.

The chain joins TRBV6-5 to TRBJ1-3; 9 nucleotides match TRBD1. The CDR3 length is 13 residues. J gave up 9 bases and V 5 bases, and 5 bases lay outside the gene matches. The germline CDR1 and CDR2 sequences are MNHEY and SVGAGI. CDR3 coding DNA: TGTGCCAGCAGTCCGACAGGGGGGACCACCATATATTTT. Residues: CASSPTGGTTIYF.

The CDR3 DNA sequence: TGTGCCAGCAGCTTTATTGGCAGGGAAGAGACCCAGTACTTC. Translating gives CASSFIGREETQYF. The J gene is TRBJ2-5, the V gene TRBV7-9; D is perhaps TRBD1 (5 bases). Trimming shortened V by 3 bases and J by 3 bases, and 11 bases separated the two germline ends. Germline assignment: CDR1 SEHNR and CDR2 FQNEAQ (reference sequence). The CDR3 runs to 14 residues.

The chain employs TRBV7-6 and TRBJ2-7; 9 bases map to TRBD2. The CDR3 runs 15 residues. The J segment lost 0 bases and the V segment lost 2 bases, leaving 2 bases of the junction unmatched. Germline V gives CDR1 SGHVS, CDR2 FNYEAQ. The chain's CDR3 is CASSLSSGVSYEQYF. For the CDR3, the DNA is TGTGCCAGCAGCTTATCTAGCGGGGTCTCCTACGAGCAGTACTTC.

This clone was picked up one time. V usage is TRBV28 and J usage is TRBJ1-2, with TRBD1 matching 8 bases. The V and J ends lost 3 bases and 9 bases, in that order; junction bases with no gene match: 6. The CDR3 consists of 13 residues. Germline V gives CDR1 MDHEN, CDR2 SYDVKM. CDR3 nucleotide sequence: TGTGCCAGCAGTTTCCGGGACAGGAATAGCTACACCTTC. This gives the protein CASSFRDRNSYTF.

The rearrangement uses TRBV6-1 and TRBJ2-7; TRBD2 aligns across 15 bases. The CDR3 covers 18 residues. Germline CDR1 is MNHNS and CDR2 is SASEGT. Trimming took 4 bases from V and 2 from J; bases not matched to a gene: 9. In nucleotides, the CDR3 is TGTGCCAGCAGTGGACGGACTAGCGGGAGGGCCAACACCTACGAGCAGTACTTC. Translation gives CASSGRTSGRANTYEQYF.

In regard to this clone: Sequence at one end of the junction differs from germline and may be a read error. The CDR3 nucleotides read TGCGCCAGCAGGCAAGGACTAGGGGGGATGGAGACCCAGTACTTC. Its translation: CASRQGLGGMETQYF. This chain uses TRBV4-3 with TRBJ2-5, with D tentatively TRBD2 (7 bases). The length of the CDR3 is 15 residues. Germline CDR1 LGHNA, CDR2 YSLEER.

This rearrangement joins TRBV14 to TRBJ1-1; a weak D match, TRBD1 (6 bases). V was shortened by 5 bases and J by 1 base, with 11 bases between the two germline ends. The CDR3 spans 14 residues. Germline V lookup: CDR1 SGHDN, CDR2 FVKESK. The CDR3 DNA reads as TGTGCCAGCAGCGCAGGGGTGAGGAACACTGAAGCTTTCTTT. This sequence encodes CASSAGVRNTEAFF.

This clone was counted a few times. The genes are TRBV4-1 and TRBJ1-1; no reliable D call. Trimming removed 3 bases from V and 5 bases from J, with 4 bases in between. This CDR3 contains 11 residues. Germline V gives CDR1 MGHRA, CDR2 YSYEKL. The CDR3 loop is CASSHRTEAFF. The CDR3 coding sequence is TGCGCCAGCAGCCATAGGACTGAAGCTTTCTTT.

V usage is TRBV5-1 and J usage is TRBJ2-5; 7 bases map to TRBD1. Germline V CDR1 and CDR2: SGHRS, YFSETQ. The CDR3 has 16 residues. V trimming: 4 bases; J trimming: 5 bases; junction bases outside the gene matches: 14. CDR3: CASSLGDRGRLETQYF. The CDR3 DNA follows: TGCGCCAGCAGCCTGGGGGATAGGGGGCGCTTGGAGACCCAGTACTTC.

This chain uses TRBV11-2 with TRBJ2-7; 8 bases align to TRBD2. The CDR3 sequence is 15 residues long. V was pared by 2 bases and J by 6 bases, with 9 bases of the junction left unmatched. Looked up from germline, CDR1 is SGHAT and CDR2 is FQNNGV. DNA of the CDR3: TGTGCCAGCAGCTTAAAGGGACTAGAGCCCGGCGAGCAGTACTTC. Translating it yields CASSLKGLEPGEQYF.

This chain uses TRBV7-6 with TRBJ2-5; 7 nucleotides match TRBD1. The CDR3 sequence is 15 residues long. The junction had 8 bases not matched to a gene; V was cut back by 6 bases and J by 1 base. Germline V gene lookup returns CDR1 SGHVS and CDR2 FNYEAQ. The CDR3, as DNA: TGTGCCAGCAGGGTGACAGGGTTGGTCCAAGAGACCCAGTACTTC. Residues: CASRVTGLVQETQYF.

V and J are TRBV7-2 and TRBJ2-7, with a tentative D call TRBD1 (6 bases). The length of the CDR3 is 13 residues. From germline, CDR1 is SGHTA and CDR2 FQGNSA. V was cut by 2 bases and J by 10 bases, with 15 bases left in between. Written as DNA, the CDR3 is TGTGCCAGCAGCTTATATGGCAGGGGAGTACAGTACTTC. Protein sequence: CASSLYGRGVQYF.

The chain joins TRBV15 to TRBJ1-4; D not certain. The CDR3 totals 15 residues. CDR1 and CDR2 from the germline V gene are LNHNV and YYDKDF (reference sequence). Trimming took 0 bases from V and 3 from J, leaving 8 bases between them. The CDR3 loop is CATSRDWKANEKLFF. CDR3 bases: TGTGCCACCAGCAGAGATTGGAAGGCTAATGAAAAACTGTTTTTT.

The chain combines TRBV20-1 with TRBJ2-7; possible D gene TRBD1, 5 bases. This CDR3 is 11 amino acids long. V lost 6 bases and J lost 6, with 12 bases in between. The germline CDR1 and CDR2 sequences are DFQATT and SNEGSKA (reference sequence). The chain's CDR3 is CSATGRVEQYF. DNA of the CDR3: TGCAGTGCAACGGGCAGGGTCGAGCAGTACTTC.

The count of this clone is one. The chain joins TRBV7-2 to TRBJ1-5; D call uncertain. Germline-derived CDR1 and CDR2 are SGHTA and FQGNSA. Trimming stripped 2 bases from V and 5 bases from J, with 10 bases between. The CDR3 runs to 14 residues. The CDR3 DNA follows: TGTGCCAGCAGCTTAAGAGGGAGGCATCAGCCCCAGCATTTT. Protein: CASSLRGRHQPQHF.

CDR3 residues: CASSLNQGGNEQFF. The CDR3 coding sequence is TGCGCCAGCAGCTTGAATCAGGGGGGCAATGAGCAGTTCTTC. This chain connects TRBV5-1 to TRBJ2-1; perhaps TRBD1 as D (7 bases). Germline V gene sequence: CDR1 SGHRS, CDR2 YFSETQ. Trimming left V 1 base short and J 6 bases short, with 11 bases between. CDR3 length: 14 residues.

The rearrangement uses TRBV30 and TRBJ2-7; D is possibly TRBD1 (6 bases). The germline V gene encodes CDR1 GTSNPN and CDR2 SVGIG (reference sequence). V gave up 3 bases and J gave up 4 bases, with 16 bases separating them. This CDR3 region has 14 residues. The CDR3 bases are TGTGCCTGGAGCCGGGACACCACCAATTACGAGCAGTACTTC. Translation: CAWSRDTTNYEQYF.

The chain employs TRBV18 and TRBJ2-1, with 8 bases matching TRBD2. The CDR3 is 17 amino acids. CDR1 and CDR2 from the germline V gene are KGHSH and LQKENI. Germline trimming cut 2 bases from V and 8 bases from J; bases unmatched to any gene: 14. In DNA form, the CDR3 reads TGTGCCAGCTCACCAAATGGACTAGCAGGAAATTTGGATGAGCAGTTCTTC. Translating it yields CASSPNGLAGNLDEQFF.

This clone was counted between two and nine times. This chain uses TRBV28 with TRBJ2-7; D not resolved. Germline V gives CDR1 MDHEN, CDR2 SYDVKM. With 7 bases removed from V and 2 bases from J, the gap between germline ends came to 12 bases. The CDR3 is 13 residues long. The CDR3 DNA is TGTGCCAGCATGCAGGAACGACCCTACGAGCAGTACTTC. Amino acids: CASMQERPYEQYF.

V usage is TRBV9 and J usage is TRBJ2-7; possible D gene TRBD2, 6 bases. The CDR3 extends over 15 amino acids. The germline gives CDR1 SGDLS, CDR2 YYNGEE. Trimming pared 1 base from V and 3 bases from J, leaving 14 bases between. CDR3 loop: CASSVRDSRLYEQYF. The CDR3 coding sequence is TGTGCCAGCAGCGTAAGGGACTCCCGCCTCTACGAGCAGTACTTC.

The chain links TRBV7-9 to TRBJ2-5; TRBD2 aligns across 7 bases. V dropped 5 bases and J dropped 1; count of bases not matched to a gene: 7. CDR1 is SEHNR and CDR2 is FQNEAQ in the germline V gene (reference sequence). This CDR3 has 15 amino acids. CDR3 sequence: CASSPGLVVQETQYF. The CDR3 nucleotides are TGTGCCAGCAGCCCTGGACTAGTAGTCCAAGAGACCCAGTACTTC.

This chain connects TRBV11-1 to TRBJ2-1; perhaps TRBD2 as D (7 bases). This CDR3 has 15 residues. The V gene lost 5 bases and the J gene lost 8 bases, with 19 bases spanning the gap. The germline CDR1 and CDR2 sequences are SGHAT and FQDESV (reference sequence). CDR3 sequence reads: CASSPGGLARDEQFF. The CDR3 bases are TGTGCCAGCAGCCCCGGGGGGCTAGCCCGCGATGAGCAGTTCTTC.

Relative to its sample, this clone is medium-sized. The chain employs TRBV2 and TRBJ2-3, with D possibly TRBD2 on 5 matching bases. Germline-derived CDR1 and CDR2 are SNHLY and FYNNEI. There are 16 residues in the CDR3. The ends were cut back, 5 bases at V and 0 bases at J, with 15 bases in the middle. The CDR3 coding sequence is TGTGCCAGCAGTAGAGGGCGGGCAAGTAGCACAGATACGCAGTATTTT. Residues: CASSRGRASSTDTQYF.

CDR3 in DNA: TGTGCCAGCAGGAATCGGGGGCGAGAACGTAGCACCTTC. This encodes CASRNRGRERSTF. This chain links TRBV28 with TRBJ1-2, with TRBD1 as a possible D gene (6 bases). The CDR3 loop spans 13 amino acids. Germline V gives CDR1 MDHEN, CDR2 SYDVKM. V was trimmed by 6 bases and J by 13 bases, leaving 21 bases between them.

This clone came up once. V and J are TRBV6-6 and TRBJ1-4; 9 nucleotides agree with TRBD1. Germline V gene sequence: CDR1 MNHNY, CDR2 SVGAGI (reference sequence). The CDR3 totals 14 residues. V was clipped by 9 bases and J by 7 bases; unmatched bases: 9. CDR3 residues: CASTMGQGGEKLFF. Here the CDR3 DNA reads TGTGCCAGTACCATGGGACAGGGAGGTGAAAAACTGTTTTTT.

V usage is TRBV9 and J usage is TRBJ2-5; either TRBD1 or TRBD2 may supply D (6 bases each). The CDR3 is 15 residues long. Trimming shortened V by 0 bases and J by 5 bases, and 14 bases separated the two germline ends. In germline, CDR1 is SGDLS, CDR2 YYNGEE. CDR3 in amino acids: CASSVVGGPVETQYF. The CDR3 region has the DNA TGTGCCAGCAGCGTAGTGGGGGGCCCGGTGGAGACCCAGTACTTC.

The rearrangement joins TRBV14 to TRBJ2-7; the match to TRBD2 covers 10 bases. Germline V gives CDR1 SGHDN, CDR2 FVKESK. This CDR3 is built from 16 residues. Losses at the gene ends were 3 bases for V and 4 bases for J; bases not matched to a gene: 9. Here the CDR3 reads CASSHTTAGGPYEQYF. CDR3 nucleotides: TGTGCCAGCAGCCACACTACAGCGGGAGGGCCGTACGAGCAGTACTTC. The full variable domain, rest sourced from reference TRBV14 and TRBJ2-7, is EAGVTQFPSHSVIEKGQTVTLRCDPISGHDNLYWYRRVMGKEIKFLLHFVKESKQDESGMPNNRFLAERTGGTYSTLKVQPAELEDSGVYFCASSHTTAGGPYEQYFGPGTRLTVT.

The rearrangement uses TRBV11-2 and TRBJ2-1; no clear D. Germline CDR1 is SGHAT and CDR2 is FQNNGV. Trimming stripped 3 bases from V and 0 bases from J, with 3 bases between. The CDR3 is 13 residues long. The CDR3 DNA follows: TGTGCCAGCAGCTTTTCCTCCTACAATGAGCAGTTCTTC. Amino acid sequence: CASSFSSYNEQFF.

This clone was detected once. The CDR3 sequence: CASSPGQGWLYGYTF. The CDR3 DNA sequence: TGCGCCAGCAGCCCCGGACAGGGATGGCTGTATGGCTACACCTTC. The rearrangement joins TRBV5-1 to TRBJ1-2, with TRBD1 matching 8 bases. Germline CDR1 is SGHRS and CDR2 is YFSETQ. The CDR3 spans 15 residues. Losses at the gene ends were 4 bases for V and 5 bases for J; bases not matched to a gene: 10.

The rearrangement uses TRBV9 and TRBJ2-3; the match to TRBD2 covers 13 bases. Losses at the gene ends were 2 bases for V and 4 bases for J; bases not matched to a gene: 13. CDR1 and CDR2 from the germline V gene are SGDLS and YYNGEE. The CDR3 length is 19 residues. As DNA, the CDR3 is TGTGCCAGCAGCGTTACTAGCGGGAGGGCCTGGAAAGATTCAGATACGCAGTATTTT. Translation gives CASSVTSGRAWKDSDTQYF.

The genes are TRBV7-8 and TRBJ2-7; D is perhaps TRBD2 (6 bases). The CDR3 has 15 amino acids. Per germline, CDR1 SGHVS and CDR2 FQNEAQ. Trimming cost V 5 bases and J 3 bases, with 17 bases left between them. The CDR3 region has the DNA TGTGCCAGCAGCAGAGAAGGAGGGCCCTTCTACGAGCAGTACTTC. Amino acid sequence: CASSREGGPFYEQYF.